This T cell receptor (beta chain) was recorded in a study of monozygotic twins with inflammatory bowel disease. Study findings and constraints: Healthy twins shared more clonotypes with others than IBD patients, most markedly active ones.

TCRdb re-called the 5' RACE reads; one entry per CDR3 protein, DNA not given. This table holds some 300,000 distinct CDR3 sequences. Germline V gives CDR1 SGDLS, CDR2 YYNGEE. The CDR3 has 15 amino acids. A remark on this clonotype: Its antigen is unidentified.

The specimen sequenced was blood. The receptor's source is a human donor with ulcerative colitis or Crohn's disease, or a healthy co-twin of an affected twin (not recorded which). V is TRBV9 and J is TRBJ2-6. The CDR3 region is CASSVQQPGANVLTF.